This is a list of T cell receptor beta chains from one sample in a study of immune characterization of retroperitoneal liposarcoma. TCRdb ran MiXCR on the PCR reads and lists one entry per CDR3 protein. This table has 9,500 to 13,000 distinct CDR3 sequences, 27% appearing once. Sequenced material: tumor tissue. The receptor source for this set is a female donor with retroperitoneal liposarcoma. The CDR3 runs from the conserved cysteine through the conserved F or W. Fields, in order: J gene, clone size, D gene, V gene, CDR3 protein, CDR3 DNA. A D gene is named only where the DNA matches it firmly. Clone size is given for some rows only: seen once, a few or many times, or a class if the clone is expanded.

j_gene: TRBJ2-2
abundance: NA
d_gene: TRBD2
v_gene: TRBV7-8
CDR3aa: CASSLGASGRELFF
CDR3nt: TGTGCCAGCAGCTTAGGGGCAAGCGGGAGGGAGCTGTTTTTT

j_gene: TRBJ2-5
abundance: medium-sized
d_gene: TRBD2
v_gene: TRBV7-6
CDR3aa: CASSLEGGSREQYF
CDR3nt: TGTGCCAGCAGCTTAGAGGGCGGGAGCCGGGAGCAGTACTTC

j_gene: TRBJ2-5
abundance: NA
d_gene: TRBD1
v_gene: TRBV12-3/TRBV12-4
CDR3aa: CASSLRDRETQYF
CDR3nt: TGTGCCAGCAGTTTAAGGGACAGAGAGACCCAGTACTTC

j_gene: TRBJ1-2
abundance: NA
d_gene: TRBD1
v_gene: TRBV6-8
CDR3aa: CASSPRTGTHNSGYTF
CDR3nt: TGTGCCAGCAGTCCCCGGACAGGGACTCATAACTCTGGCTACACCTTC

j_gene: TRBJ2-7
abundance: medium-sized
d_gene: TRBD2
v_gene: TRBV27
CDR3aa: CASSLTSGSYEQYF
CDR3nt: TGTGCCAGCAGTTTGACTAGCGGGAGCTACGAGCAGTACTTC

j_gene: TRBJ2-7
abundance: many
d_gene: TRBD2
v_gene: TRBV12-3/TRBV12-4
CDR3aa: CASTPGRVSGRRYEQYF
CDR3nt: TGTGCCAGCACTCCCGGGAGAGTTAGCGGGAGAAGGTACGAGCAGTACTTC

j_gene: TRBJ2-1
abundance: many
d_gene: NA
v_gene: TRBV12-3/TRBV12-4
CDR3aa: CATAQTTVYEQFF
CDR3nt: TGTGCCACCGCCCAGACGACAGTCTACGAGCAGTTCTTC

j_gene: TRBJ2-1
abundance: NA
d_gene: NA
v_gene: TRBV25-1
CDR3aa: CASRDQGRVYNEQFF
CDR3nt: TGTGCCAGCAGAGATCAGGGGCGCGTTTACAATGAGCAGTTCTTC

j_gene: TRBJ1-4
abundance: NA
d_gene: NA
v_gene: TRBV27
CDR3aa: CASMGEKLFF
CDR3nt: TGTGCCAGCATGGGTGAAAAACTGTTTTTT

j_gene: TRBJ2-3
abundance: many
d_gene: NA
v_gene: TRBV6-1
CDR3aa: CASSSSDTQYF
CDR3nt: TGTGCCAGCTCGAGTTCAGATACGCAGTATTTT

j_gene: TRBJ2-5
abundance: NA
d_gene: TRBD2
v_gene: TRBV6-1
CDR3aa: CASRQGSGGQETQYF
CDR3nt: TGTGCCAGCAGGCAGGGAAGCGGGGGGCAAGAGACCCAGTACTTC

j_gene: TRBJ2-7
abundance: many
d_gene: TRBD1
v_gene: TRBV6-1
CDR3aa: CASSEDAGTGGDEQYF
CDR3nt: TGTGCCAGCAGTGAAGACGCAGGGACAGGGGGCGACGAGCAGTACTTC

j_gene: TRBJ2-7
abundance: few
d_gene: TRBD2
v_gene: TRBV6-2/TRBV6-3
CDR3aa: CASRTSAYEQYF
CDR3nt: TGTGCCAGCAGGACTAGCGCCTACGAGCAGTACTTC

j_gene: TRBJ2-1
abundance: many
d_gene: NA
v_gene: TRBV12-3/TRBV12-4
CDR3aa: CASSFTTDYEQFF
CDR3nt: TGTGCCAGCAGTTTTACGACAGACTACGAGCAGTTCTTC

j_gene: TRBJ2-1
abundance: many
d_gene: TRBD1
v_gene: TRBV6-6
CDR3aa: CASSYSINDRVVRGTQFF
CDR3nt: TGTGCCAGCAGTTACTCAATTAACGACAGGGTCGTCCGAGGGACCCAGTTCTTC

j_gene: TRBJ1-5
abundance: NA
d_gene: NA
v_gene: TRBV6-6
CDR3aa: CASSYSSGQPQHF
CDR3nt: TGTGCCAGCAGTTACTCGAGCGGTCAGCCCCAGCATTTT

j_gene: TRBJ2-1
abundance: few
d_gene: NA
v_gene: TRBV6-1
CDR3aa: CASSEGDGSDSYEQFF
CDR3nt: TGTGCCAGCAGTGAAGGAGATGGTAGCGACTCCTACGAGCAGTTCTTC

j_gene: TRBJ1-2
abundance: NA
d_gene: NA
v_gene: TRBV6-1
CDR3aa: CASSAEGYGYTF
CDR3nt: TGTGCCAGCAGTGCCGAGGGCTATGGCTACACCTTC

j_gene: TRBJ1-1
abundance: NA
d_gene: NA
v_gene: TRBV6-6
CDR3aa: CASSYGEGWNTEAFF
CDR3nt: TGTGCCAGCAGTTACGGGGAGGGATGGAACACTGAAGCTTTCTTT

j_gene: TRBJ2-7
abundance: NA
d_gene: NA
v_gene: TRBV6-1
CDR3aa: CASSLPTGSYEQYF
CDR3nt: TGTGCCAGCAGTCTCCCGACAGGCTCCTACGAGCAGTACTTC

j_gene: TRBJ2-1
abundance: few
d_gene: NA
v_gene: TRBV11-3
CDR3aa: CASSLDPYEQFF
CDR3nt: TGTGCCAGCAGCTTAGATCCCTACGAGCAGTTCTTC

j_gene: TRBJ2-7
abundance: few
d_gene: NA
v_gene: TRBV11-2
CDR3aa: CASSLDPPFLDSYNEQYF
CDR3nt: TGTGCCAGCAGCTTAGATCCGCCCTTCCTAGACTCCTACAATGAGCAGTACTTC

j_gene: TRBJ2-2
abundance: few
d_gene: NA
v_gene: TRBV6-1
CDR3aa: CASSDRQVILTGELFF
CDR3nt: TGTGCCAGCAGCGACAGACAGGTTATTCTCACCGGGGAGCTGTTTTTT

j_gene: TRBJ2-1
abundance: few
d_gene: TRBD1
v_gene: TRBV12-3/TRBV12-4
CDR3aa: CASKVGTGLYEQFF
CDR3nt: TGTGCCAGCAAGGTCGGGACAGGACTTTACGAGCAGTTCTTC

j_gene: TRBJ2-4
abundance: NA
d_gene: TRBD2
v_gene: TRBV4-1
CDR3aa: CASSQGTSNIQYF
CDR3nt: TGCGCCAGCAGCCAAGGGACTAGCAACATTCAGTACTTC

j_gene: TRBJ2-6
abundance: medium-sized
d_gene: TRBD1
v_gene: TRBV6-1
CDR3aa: CASTLTGGTSGANVLTF
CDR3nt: TGTGCCAGCACCCTGACAGGGGGTACTTCTGGGGCCAACGTCCTGACTTTC

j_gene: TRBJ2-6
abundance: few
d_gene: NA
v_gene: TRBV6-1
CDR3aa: CATQGFGANVLTF
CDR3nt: TGTGCCACCCAGGGCTTTGGGGCCAACGTCCTGACTTTC

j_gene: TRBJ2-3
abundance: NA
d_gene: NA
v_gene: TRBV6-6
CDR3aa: CASSYSTREPTDTQYF
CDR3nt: TGTGCCAGCAGTTACTCTACTCGGGAACCCACAGATACGCAGTATTTT

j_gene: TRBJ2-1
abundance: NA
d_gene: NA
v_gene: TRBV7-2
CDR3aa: CASSLAYNEQFF
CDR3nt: TGTGCCAGCAGCTTAGCATACAATGAGCAGTTCTTC

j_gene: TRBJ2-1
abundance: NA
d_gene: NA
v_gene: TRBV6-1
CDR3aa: CASRKRVAEPYEQFF
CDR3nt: TGTGCCAGCAGAAAAAGGGTGGCCGAACCCTACGAGCAGTTCTTC

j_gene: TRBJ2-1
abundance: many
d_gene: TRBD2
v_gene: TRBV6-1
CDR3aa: CASSYGGGRSSYNEQFF
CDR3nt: TGTGCCAGCAGCTACGGGGGCGGGAGGAGCTCCTACAATGAGCAGTTCTTC

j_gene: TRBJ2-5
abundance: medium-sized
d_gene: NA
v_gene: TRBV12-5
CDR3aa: CASGPSRQETQYF
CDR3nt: TGTGCTAGTGGTCCCTCACGCCAAGAGACCCAGTACTTC

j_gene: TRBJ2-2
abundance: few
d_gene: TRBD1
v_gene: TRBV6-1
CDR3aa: CATDDRVPNTGELFF
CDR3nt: TGTGCCACCGATGACAGGGTTCCTAACACCGGGGAGCTGTTTTTT

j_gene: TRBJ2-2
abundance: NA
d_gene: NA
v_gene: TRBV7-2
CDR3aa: CASTLGGTGELFF
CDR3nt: TGTGCCAGCACCCTAGGGGGCACCGGGGAGCTGTTTTTT

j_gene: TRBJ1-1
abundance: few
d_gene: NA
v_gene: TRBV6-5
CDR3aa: CASSYSNLGGRNTEAFF
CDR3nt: TGTGCCAGCAGTTACTCGAATTTGGGGGGCCGGAACACTGAAGCTTTCTTT

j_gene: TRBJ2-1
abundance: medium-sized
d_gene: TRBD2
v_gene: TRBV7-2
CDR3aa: CASSLGPPSGRAEETQFF
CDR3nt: TGTGCCAGCAGCTTAGGGCCCCCTAGCGGGAGGGCCGAAGAGACCCAGTTCTTC

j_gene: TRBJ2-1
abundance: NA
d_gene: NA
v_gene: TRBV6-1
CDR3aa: CASRDVGRKGNIQFF
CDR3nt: TGTGCCAGCAGGGACGTGGGGCGTAAAGGAAACATTCAGTTCTTC